The 16 T cell receptor beta chains given below trace back to one sample, sequenced in a study of blood T cell repertoires in COVID-19. Assay: immunoSEQ multiplex PCR; the TCRdb copy retains only in-frame clones and omits some. The sample yields 200,000 to 250,000 clones, around four fifths seen once. Source material: peripheral blood. Receptor source: a man in his thirties or forties with active or convalescent COVID-19.

The V call is TRBV15, the J call TRBJ1-1; a weak D match, TRBD1 (6 bases). The CDR3 is made up of 13 amino acids. Germline CDR1 reads LNHNV; CDR2 reads YYDKDF (reference sequence). The V end lost 3 bases, the J end lost 7 bases, and 12 bases lay between the germline ends. CDR3 amino acids: CATSRAGAVEAFF. CDR3 bases: TGTGCCACCAGCAGGGCAGGGGCGGTTGAAGCTTTCTTT.

This chain links TRBV28 with TRBJ1-4, with D tentatively TRBD1 (6 bases). V lost 7 bases and J lost 8, with 17 bases in between. CDR1 and CDR2 from the germline V gene are MDHEN and SYDVKM. The CDR3 is 14 residues long. The CDR3 DNA follows: TGTGCCAGCACCACTACTGGGACAACAGAAAAACTGTTTTTT. This codes for CASTTTGTTEKLFF. Drawing the rest from reference TRBV28 and TRBJ1-4, the complete variable domain is DVKVTQSSRYLVKRTGEKVFLECVQDMDHENMFWYRQDPGLGLRLIYFSYDVKMKEKGDIPEGYSVSREKKERFSLILESASTNQTSMYLCASTTTGTTEKLFFGSGTQLSVL.

The rearrangement links TRBV7-2 to TRBJ2-7; D may be TRBD1 (5 bases). V lost 7 bases and J lost 6, with 19 bases in between. The CDR3 loop spans 14 amino acids. Looked up from germline, CDR1 is SGHTA and CDR2 is FQGNSA. Written as DNA, the CDR3 is TGTGCCAGCAACGCAGGGCCTCGGCGTGGCGAGCAGTACTTC. Protein: CASNAGPRRGEQYF.

The rearrangement links TRBV19 to TRBJ1-2, with D unclear. Trimming stripped 9 bases from V and 1 base from J, with 18 bases between. The CDR3 has 15 amino acids. CDR1 LNHDA and CDR2 SQIVND come from the germline V gene (reference sequence). DNA of the CDR3: TGTGCCAGCACCCAAGAGGAGTACGTTAACTATGGCTACACCTTC. It codes for CASTQEEYVNYGYTF.

The chain carries TRBV11-3 and TRBJ2-1, with D tentatively TRBD1 (6 bases). Germline V gene lookup returns CDR1 SGHNT and CDR2 YENEEA. This CDR3 region has 14 residues. Trimming cost V 1 base and J 3 bases, with 7 bases left between them. The CDR3 loop reads CASSLGDIYNEQFF. CDR3 DNA: TGTGCCAGCAGCTTAGGGGACATCTACAATGAGCAGTTCTTC.

The V and J genes are TRBV11-2 and TRBJ2-2; possibly TRBD2 for D (6 bases). The germline V and J ends were trimmed by 10 bases and 5 bases, with 20 bases remaining between them. Germline V CDR1 and CDR2: SGHAT, FQNNGV. This CDR3 spans 15 amino acids. The CDR3 sequence: CATRRARGWTGELFF. CDR3 coding DNA: TGTGCCACCCGTAGGGCGCGGGGTTGGACCGGGGAGCTGTTTTTT.

This clone is a singleton in its sample. This chain uses TRBV20-1 with TRBJ1-1; 7 bases map to TRBD1. This CDR3 contains 15 residues. Germline assignment: CDR1 DFQATT and CDR2 SNEGSKA (reference sequence). The junction had 10 bases not matched to a gene; V was cut back by 3 bases and J by 3 bases. For the CDR3, the DNA is TGCAGTGCTAGTAGGGGGCAACAGGGGTACACTGAAGCTTTCTTT. Amino acid sequence: CSASRGQQGYTEAFF.

The V gene is TRBV27, the J gene TRBJ2-3, with D perhaps matching TRBD2 (5 bases). The length of the CDR3 is 15 residues. Trimming removed 0 bases at V and 3 bases at J, with 10 bases between. Germline V gives CDR1 MNHEY, CDR2 SMNVEV (reference sequence). The CDR3 DNA reads TGTGCCAGCAGTTTATCCGGACTCTTTACAGATACGCAGTATTTT. Protein: CASSLSGLFTDTQYF.

V usage is TRBV28 and J usage is TRBJ1-1; 9 bases are a match to TRBD1. The CDR3 has 16 residues. Germline V CDR1 and CDR2: MDHEN, SYDVKM. V shed 0 bases, J shed 0 bases, and the junction held 2 bases outside the gene matches. The CDR3 nucleotides are TGTGCCAGCAGTTTATGGGGACAGGGTATGAACACTGAAGCTTTCTTT. It is translated as CASSLWGQGMNTEAFF. Full variable domain (outside the CDR3, taken from reference TRBV28 and TRBJ1-1): DVKVTQSSRYLVKRTGEKVFLECVQDMDHENMFWYRQDPGLGLRLIYFSYDVKMKEKGDIPEGYSVSREKKERFSLILESASTNQTSMYLCASSLWGQGMNTEAFFGQGTRLTVV.

This clone occurred once. The chain recombines TRBV7-6 with TRBJ1-1; a weak D match, TRBD1 (6 bases). The CDR3 is made up of 14 amino acids. CDR1 and CDR2 from the germline V gene are SGHVS and FNYEAQ. Trimming left V 5 bases short and J 5 bases short, with 15 bases between. The CDR3 coding sequence is TGTGCCAGCAGCCCATGGGGGCAGGAGACTGAAGCTTTCTTT. This codes for CASSPWGQETEAFF.

V and J are TRBV20-1 and TRBJ2-7; tentatively, D is TRBD1 (6 bases). Germline assignment: CDR1 DFQATT and CDR2 SNEGSKA (reference sequence). Trimming removed 3 bases at V and 2 bases at J, with 8 bases between. This CDR3 has 12 residues. CDR3 region: CSASRGTYEQYF. Written as DNA, the CDR3 is TGCAGTGCTAGTAGGGGGACCTACGAGCAGTACTTC.

This clone was counted between two and nine times. V gene TRBV9 combines with J gene TRBJ1-4; no definite D call. V lost 0 bases and J 6 bases, leaving 15 bases between the germline ends. CDR1 is SGDLS, CDR2 YYNGEE, per germline. There are 16 residues in the CDR3. The CDR3 here is CASSVGRGPRDEKLFF. The CDR3 DNA follows: TGTGCCAGCAGCGTAGGCCGGGGTCCCCGGGATGAAAAACTGTTTTTT.

This chain links TRBV5-6 with TRBJ2-3; 12 nucleotides line up with TRBD2. This CDR3 is built from 19 residues. With 0 bases clipped from V and 0 bases from J, the junction kept 8 bases outside the gene matches. Germline V lookup: CDR1 SGHDT, CDR2 YYEEEE. The CDR3 sequence: CASSLGITGTSGSTDTQYF. The CDR3 coding sequence is TGTGCCAGCAGCTTGGGGATAACCGGGACTAGCGGGAGCACAGATACGCAGTATTTT.

This rearrangement joins TRBV29-1 to TRBJ1-2, with D tentatively TRBD1 (6 bases). V gave up 4 bases and J gave up 8 bases, with 17 bases separating them. The germline CDR1 and CDR2 sequences are SQVTM and ANQGSEA. The length of the CDR3 is 13 residues. CDR3 DNA: TGCAGCGTTGGGTCCTATGGGGGCCTGGGCTACACCTTC. Encoded protein: CSVGSYGGLGYTF.

This clone has a handful of counts. This chain uses TRBV4-3 with TRBJ2-7; D is possibly TRBD2 (6 bases). V was clipped by 4 bases and J by 4 bases, with 20 bases between them. CDR1 is LGHNA, CDR2 YSLEER, per germline. This CDR3 region has 16 residues. The CDR3 nucleotides read TGCGCCAGCAGCCCGGGGCGGGGTGTTAGCGGATACGAGCAGTACTTC. The encoded protein is CASSPGRGVSGYEQYF.

V is TRBV7-9 and J is TRBJ2-3; TRBD1 might be the D (6 bases). Trimming left V 8 bases short and J 5 bases short, with 20 bases between. The CDR3 totals 15 residues. Per the germline V gene, CDR1 is SEHNR and CDR2 is FQNEAQ (reference sequence). CDR3 nucleotides: TGTGCCAGCTCCGTATTCGGACAGACCAAAGATACGCAGTATTTT. It codes for CASSVFGQTKDTQYF.